The entry that follows covers one TCR beta chain sequence. Its antigen is not known. Germline loops: CDR1 SSHAT, CDR2 FNYEAQ (reference sequence). V dropped 5 bases and J dropped 7; count of bases not matched to a gene: 19. The CDR3 loop spans 18 amino acids. Treatment denoted: AdE1-LMPpoly-expanded autologous EBV-specific T-cell therapy followed by anti-PD-1 nivolumab. Method: immunoSEQ multiplex PCR; TCRdb's copy keeps in-frame clones and lacks some. Among roughly 21,000 clones listed, 84% were seen once. The sample comes from a study of EBV T-cell therapy then PD-1 blockade in nasopharyngeal carcinoma.

The specimen comprised CD8+ T cells from blood, sampled at day 61 from a patient whose treatment included autologous EBV-specific T cells and nivolumab. The chain is built from TRBV7-7 and TRBJ2-5; 10 bases line up with TRBD2. The receptor's source is a man in his forties with nasopharyngeal carcinoma. The DNA for the CDR3 is TGTGCCAGCAGCCTTAAAACTCCTAGCGGGGGATGGCCGGGGACCCAGTACTTC. Translated: CASSLKTPSGGWPGTQYF.